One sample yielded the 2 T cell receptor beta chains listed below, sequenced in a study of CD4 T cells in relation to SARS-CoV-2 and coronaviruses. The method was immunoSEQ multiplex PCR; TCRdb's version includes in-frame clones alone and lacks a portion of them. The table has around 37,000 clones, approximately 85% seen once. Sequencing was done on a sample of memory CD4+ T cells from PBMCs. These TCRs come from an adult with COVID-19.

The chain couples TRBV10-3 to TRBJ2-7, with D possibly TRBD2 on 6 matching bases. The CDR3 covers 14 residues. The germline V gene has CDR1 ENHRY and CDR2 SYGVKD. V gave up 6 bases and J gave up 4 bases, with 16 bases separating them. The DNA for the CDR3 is TGTGCCATCAGACCCTTCGCGGAGGGATACGAGCAGTACTTC. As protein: CAIRPFAEGYEQYF.

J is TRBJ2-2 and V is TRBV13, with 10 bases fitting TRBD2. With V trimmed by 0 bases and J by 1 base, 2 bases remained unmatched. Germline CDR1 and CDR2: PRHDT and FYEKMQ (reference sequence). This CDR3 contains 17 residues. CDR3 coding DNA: TGTGCCAGCAGCTTAGGCCCTAGCGGGAGGAACACCGGGGAGCTGTTTTTT. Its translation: CASSLGPSGRNTGELFF.